This TCR beta chain was captured in a study of cytomegalovirus exposure and HLA in healthy donors. Per the germline V gene, CDR1 is KGHSY and CDR2 is FQNENV. This CDR3 region has 16 residues. With 0 bases removed from V and 6 bases from J, the gap between germline ends came to 14 bases. PCR used 60 Vbeta primers and 13 Jbeta primers. Generated by immunoSEQ multiplex PCR, the TCRdb table keeps only in-frame clones and is missing some. The profile shows approximately 110,000 clones, around 74% of them singletons. This chain joins TRBV16 and TRBJ2-2, with D maybe TRBD2 (6 bases). Source material: PBMCs. This receptor was identified in a woman aged 50 to 65 in good health and CMV-seropositive. This CDR3 reads CASSQSALAGSGELFF. The CDR3 bases are TGTGCCAGCAGCCAATCCGCACTAGCTGGCTCCGGGGAGCTGTTTTTT.